These T cell receptor beta chains were read from a single sample in a study of blood T cell repertoires in COVID-19. Some clones are missing from TCRdb's copy, which holds only in-frame ones; the method was immunoSEQ multiplex PCR. Of about 39,000 clones in the sample, approximately 96% were seen once. The sequencing sample was made of peripheral blood. The receptors come from a human donor with active COVID-19. The donor label of this sample is uncertain. CDR3s include the opening cysteine and the closing phenylalanine or tryptophan. Fields, in order: J gene, V gene, clone size, CDR3 length, D gene, CDR3 protein, CDR3 DNA. D genes are given only for firm matches. Size is stated for part of the rows, as once, few or many counts, or as a class when the clone is expanded.

TRBJ2-7,TRBV5-4,NA,13,NA,CASSRIGDYEQYF,TGTGCCAGCAGCCGGATAGGGGACTACGAGCAGTACTTC
TRBJ2-7,TRBV19,NA,15,NA,CATKPQDRGLHEQYF,TGTGCCACCAAACCGCAGGACAGAGGACTCCACGAGCAGTACTTC
TRBJ2-1,TRBV6-2/TRBV6-3,NA,21,TRBD2,CASSWTVSREGPPYTVNEQFF,TGTGCCAGCAGTTGGACGGTGTCGCGGGAGGGCCCCCCTTACACTGTGAATGAGCAGTTCTTC
TRBJ1-5,TRBV19,NA,16,TRBD1,CASSMDRGRKDQPQHF,TGTGCCAGTAGTATGGACAGGGGGCGAAAAGATCAGCCCCAGCATTTT
TRBJ2-2,TRBV14,NA,16,NA,CASSPLPGANTGELFF,TGTGCCAGCAGCCCTTTGCCAGGTGCAAACACCGGGGAGCTGTTTTTT
TRBJ2-5,TRBV7-9,NA,15,TRBD1,CASSIGTGVGETQYF,TGTGCCAGCAGCATCGGGACAGGGGTCGGAGAGACCCAGTACTTC
TRBJ1-2,TRBV4-3,NA,15,NA,CASSQDWGGVNGYTF,TGCGCCAGCAGCCAAGATTGGGGAGGTGTTAATGGCTACACCTTC
TRBJ2-1,TRBV10-3,NA,14,TRBD2,CAIRNGTTYNEQFF,TGTGCCATCAGGAACGGGACTACTTACAATGAGCAGTTCTTC
TRBJ2-7,TRBV19,NA,13,NA,CASSTTDSGEQYF,TGTGCCAGTAGTACCACAGATTCAGGCGAGCAGTACTTC
TRBJ2-2,TRBV19,NA,11,NA,CASSEGGELFF,TGTGCCAGTAGTGAGGGCGGGGAGCTGTTTTTT
TRBJ1-2,TRBV6-1,NA,17,TRBD1,CASSGRDRGEGNYGYTF,TGTGCCAGCAGTGGCCGGGACAGGGGCGAGGGTAACTATGGCTACACCTTC
TRBJ1-2,TRBV6-1,NA,17,TRBD1,CASSERDRGRANYGYTF,TGTGCCAGCAGTGAACGGGACAGGGGTCGGGCTAACTATGGCTACACCTTC
TRBJ2-1,TRBV3-1/TRBV3-2,NA,13,TRBD2,CASSQNKLAQTFF,TGTGCCAGCAGCCAAAACAAACTAGCGCAAACCTTCTTC
TRBJ1-2,TRBV7-2,few,14,NA,CASSPRLQGGGYTF,TGTGCCAGCAGCCCGCGACTCCAAGGGGGTGGCTACACCTTC
TRBJ1-3,TRBV3-1/TRBV3-2,NA,14,NA,CASRQGISGNTIYF,TGTGCCAGCAGACAGGGCATCTCTGGAAACACCATATATTTT
TRBJ1-5,TRBV11-2,once,13,NA,CASSAGVSQPQHF,TGTGCCAGCAGCGCAGGGGTTAGTCAGCCCCAGCATTTT
TRBJ1-1,TRBV6-5,NA,14,NA,CASSRGSGVTEAFF,TGTGCCAGCAGTCGCGGCTCAGGGGTAACTGAAGCTTTCTTT
TRBJ2-5,TRBV7-9,once,22,NA,CASSKHQRSGNRVVWDQETQYF,TGTGCCAGCAGCAAGCACCAACGGTCCGGGAACAGGGTAGTTTGGGACCAAGAGACCCAGTACTTC
TRBJ2-7,TRBV27,NA,15,NA,CASSLLGNSPYEQYF,TGTGCCAGCAGTCTCCTCGGGAACAGCCCCTACGAGCAGTACTTC
TRBJ1-1,TRBV9,NA,15,NA,CASSVGETWRTEAFF,TGTGCCAGCAGCGTAGGGGAGACTTGGCGAACTGAAGCTTTCTTT
TRBJ1-2,TRBV10-3,NA,17,NA,CAISESSGREYNYGYTF,TGTGCCATCAGTGAGTCGAGTGGAAGGGAGTATAACTATGGCTACACCTTC
TRBJ1-2,TRBV2,NA,13,NA,CASSDTDPYGYTF,TGTGCCAGCAGTGATACAGATCCTTATGGCTACACCTTC
TRBJ2-4,TRBV4-2,medium-sized,16,NA,CASSQEMALAKNIQYF,TGTGCCAGCAGCCAAGAAATGGCCTTAGCCAAAAACATTCAGTACTTC
TRBJ2-2,TRBV6-4,NA,13,NA,CASSVTATGELFF,TGTGCCAGCAGTGTGACAGCCACCGGGGAGCTGTTTTTT
TRBJ2-7,TRBV6-5,NA,16,TRBD1,CASSYAGTGASYEQYF,TGTGCCAGCAGTTACGCCGGGACAGGGGCATCTTACGAGCAGTACTTC
TRBJ2-5,TRBV5-6,NA,14,NA,CASSPQGFPETQYF,TGTGCCAGCAGCCCCCAGGGGTTCCCAGAGACCCAGTACTTC
TRBJ1-1,TRBV5-1,once,15,NA,CASSAGGTVDTEAFF,TGCGCCAGCAGCGCGGGGGGTACGGTCGACACTGAAGCTTTCTTT